The clone carrying this TCR beta chain has at least ten counts. The antigen is undetermined. Deletions cut 2 bases from V and 3 bases from J, with 10 bases between. Germline values: CDR1 LNHDA, CDR2 SQIVND (reference sequence). The CDR3 extends over 15 amino acids. Any patient presenting with uncontrolled infection, other autoimmune disease, pregnancy or lactation was left out. Diagnostic assessment was based on clinical symptoms, serum thyroxine and TRAb, thyroid ultrasound and orbital computed tomography. The source of the sample is a study of T cells in Graves' hyperthyroidism and ophthalmopathy. Study observations and caveats: Blood also held most thyroid clonotypes expanded beyond 0.001. A model built on 13 V-J features separated ophthalmopathy from stable hyperthyroidism.

TCR beta CDR3 regions were amplified from RNA. The TCR CDR3 first-round RT-PCR relied on the HTBI primer set. TCRdb redid the calling of the multiplex PCR reads with MiXCR, one entry per CDR3 protein. Here the sample spans approximately 600,000 distinct CDR3 sequences, 14% to 15% being singletons. This TCR came from a woman aged 40 to 49 with Graves' ophthalmopathy. The V call is TRBV19, the J call TRBJ2-2; TRBD2 might be the D (5 bases). Source material: blood. CDR3 sequence reads: CASSIQEVYTGELFF. Here the CDR3 DNA reads TGTGCCAGTAGTATACAGGAGGTCTACACCGGGGAGCTGTTTTTT.